One sample yielded the 29 T cell receptor beta chains listed below, sequenced in a study of blood T cell repertoires in COVID-19. Clones were sequenced by immunoSEQ multiplex PCR, and TCRdb holds only the in-frame ones, with some missing. The sample lists 200,000 to 300,000 clones, approximately 86% occurring once. Sequencing used peripheral blood. The receptors derive from a man younger than 45 with active or convalescent COVID-19.

The chain recombines TRBV6-2 or TRBV6-3 with TRBJ2-3; the D gene is possibly TRBD2 (6 bases). In germline, CDR1 is MNHEY, CDR2 SVGEGT. The CDR3 is 11 residues long. Trimming cost V 5 bases and J 9 bases, with 9 bases left between them. CDR3 coding DNA: TGTGCCAGCAGTCGTGGACTAACGCAGTATTTT. Translating gives CASSRGLTQYF.

A word on this clone: Other nucleotide sequences in the sample specify the same CDR3. V usage is TRBV30 and J usage is TRBJ1-5; D remains unclear. The CDR3 has 13 residues. Germline V gives CDR1 GTSNPN, CDR2 SVGIG (reference sequence). The ends were cut back, 0 bases at V and 1 base at J, with 4 bases in the middle. CDR3 nucleotide sequence: TGTGCCTGGAGTGTACTAAGCAATCAGCCCCAGCATTTT. Its translation is CAWSVLSNQPQHF.

The chain uses TRBV12-3 or TRBV12-4 and TRBJ1-5, with unresolved D. The CDR3 totals 13 residues. V was pared by 3 bases and J by 6 bases, with 9 bases between. This CDR3 is CASSFGGLQPQHF. Here the CDR3 DNA reads TGTGCCAGCAGTTTCGGAGGGCTTCAGCCCCAGCATTTT.

The J gene is TRBJ2-1, the V gene TRBV24-1; D not resolved. The CDR3 sequence is 15 residues long. Trimming left V 4 bases short and J 5 bases short, with 14 bases between. In germline, CDR1 is KGHDR, CDR2 SFDVKD. CDR3: CATSDPRKPNNEQFF. The DNA for the CDR3 is TGTGCCACCAGTGACCCCCGAAAGCCCAACAATGAGCAGTTCTTC.

V is TRBV10-3 and J is TRBJ2-3; 11 nucleotides line up with TRBD2. V shed 4 bases and J 3 bases; nucleotides not matched to a gene: 6. CDR1 is ENHRY and CDR2 is SYGVKD in the germline V gene. This CDR3 is 16 amino acids long. The CDR3 loop reads CAISAQLAGATDTQYF. Written as DNA, the CDR3 is TGTGCCATCAGTGCCCAACTAGCGGGGGCTACAGATACGCAGTATTTT.

The table lists this clone with a few counts. V is TRBV29-1 and J is TRBJ1-1; D uncertain. The CDR3 sequence is 14 residues long. CDR1 is SQVTM and CDR2 is ANQGSEA in the germline V gene. V dropped 2 bases and J dropped 0 bases, with 10 bases sitting between them. The CDR3: CSVEFGQMNTEAFF. DNA for the CDR3: TGCAGCGTTGAATTTGGGCAGATGAACACTGAAGCTTTCTTT.

The gene calls are TRBV5-1 and TRBJ2-1; D possibly corresponds to TRBD2 (6 bases). The V end lost 4 bases, the J end lost 9 bases, and 17 bases lay between the germline ends. Germline V lookup: CDR1 SGHRS, CDR2 YFSETQ. The CDR3 loop spans 14 amino acids. CDR3 in amino acids: CASSPSRELREQFF. The CDR3 coding sequence is TGCGCCAGCAGCCCCTCGCGGGAATTGCGTGAGCAGTTCTTC.

The chain recombines TRBV18 with TRBJ2-3; D remains ambiguous. Germline CDR1 KGHSH, CDR2 LQKENI. The CDR3 is made up of 12 amino acids. Trimming took 3 bases from V and 3 from J, leaving 4 bases between them. CDR3 protein: CASSPGTDTQYF. As DNA, the CDR3 is TGTGCCAGCTCACCCGGGACAGATACGCAGTATTTT.

This clone was detected a few times. This chain uses TRBV9 with TRBJ1-3; no definite D call. The germline V and J ends were trimmed by 0 bases and 4 bases, with 14 bases remaining between them. CDR1 and CDR2 (germline): SGDLS, YYNGEE. The CDR3 runs to 16 residues. This CDR3 reads CASSVAEGRAGNTIYF. CDR3 nucleotide sequence: TGTGCCAGCAGCGTAGCCGAGGGAAGGGCCGGAAACACCATATATTTT.

The rearrangement uses TRBV13 and TRBJ1-5; D is possibly TRBD1 (6 bases). This CDR3 is built from 16 residues. The germline gives CDR1 PRHDT, CDR2 FYEKMQ (reference sequence). Trimming shortened V by 5 bases and J by 0 bases, and 14 bases separated the two germline ends. CDR3 in amino acids: CASSRRGAYSNQPQHF. The CDR3 bases are TGTGCCAGCAGCCGTCGGGGGGCTTATAGCAATCAGCCCCAGCATTTT.

The rearrangement links TRBV4-1 to TRBJ2-2, with 9 bases aligning to TRBD2. J gave up 7 bases and V 0 bases, and 6 bases lay outside the gene matches. The CDR3 is 16 amino acids. Germline CDR1 is MGHRA and CDR2 is YSYEKL. The CDR3 DNA is TGCGCCAGCAGCCAAGATGTTAGCGGGGGAGTCGGGGAGCTGTTTTTT. Translating gives CASSQDVSGGVGELFF.

The CDR3 sequence is CASSSARAYEQYF. Here the CDR3 DNA reads TGTGCCAGCAGCTCGGCCAGGGCCTACGAGCAGTACTTC. The chain couples TRBV5-6 to TRBJ2-7, with D perhaps matching TRBD1 (5 bases). The V and J ends lost 3 bases and 2 bases respectively, with 9 bases between them. This CDR3 is built from 13 residues. Germline V lookup: CDR1 SGHDT, CDR2 YYEEEE.

This chain uses TRBV2 with TRBJ2-4, with 11 bases aligning to TRBD2. The J segment lost 3 bases and the V segment lost 6 bases, leaving 10 bases of the junction unmatched. Germline V gene data show CDR1 as SNHLY and CDR2 as FYNNEI. This CDR3 is 17 amino acids long. The CDR3 is CASRPRTSGGNKNIQYF. The CDR3 DNA reads TGTGCCAGCAGACCTCGCACTAGCGGGGGTAACAAAAACATTCAGTACTTC.

This chain connects TRBV5-6 to TRBJ2-7; the D is unclear. There are 16 residues in the CDR3. CDR1 SGHDT and CDR2 YYEEEE come from the germline V gene. Trimming removed 2 bases from V and 0 bases from J, with 15 bases in between. CDR3: CASSFFLGESSYEQYF. CDR3 in DNA: TGTGCCAGCAGCTTCTTCTTAGGAGAGAGCTCCTACGAGCAGTACTTC.

The chain recombines TRBV28 with TRBJ1-2; D is uncertain. V shed 1 base and J shed 0 bases, with 9 bases lying between them. Germline CDR1 and CDR2: MDHEN and SYDVKM. The CDR3 totals 15 residues. Here the CDR3 reads CASSLLRFANYGYTF. For the CDR3, the DNA is TGTGCCAGCAGTTTATTGCGATTCGCTAACTATGGCTACACCTTC.

This sequence joins TRBV2 and TRBJ1-4; D not certain. Germline V lookup: CDR1 SNHLY, CDR2 FYNNEI. The germline V and J ends were trimmed by 8 bases and 2 bases, with 9 bases remaining between them. The CDR3 spans 13 residues. Written as DNA, the CDR3 is TGTGCCAGCTCCCTAAAGACTAATGAAAAACTGTTTTTT. It codes for CASSLKTNEKLFF.

The chain has TRBV7-2 and TRBJ1-1; D unresolved. Per germline, CDR1 SGHTA and CDR2 FQGNSA. V lost 1 base, J lost 5 bases, and 8 bases lay in between. The CDR3 has 13 amino acids. CDR3 nucleotide sequence: TGTGCCAGCAGCTTAGTTGGGGAGACTGAAGCTTTCTTT. Protein: CASSLVGETEAFF.

This rearrangement joins TRBV4-3 to TRBJ2-3; 7 bases are shared with TRBD2. CDR3 size: 16 residues. The germline CDR1 and CDR2 sequences are LGHNA and YSLEER. The V gene end was trimmed by 0 bases and the J gene end by 1 base; junction bases not matched to a gene: 4. The CDR3 is CASSQELRGGTDTQYF. The CDR3 nucleotides read TGCGCCAGCAGCCAAGAACTCCGGGGGGGCACAGATACGCAGTATTTT.

The chain uses TRBV4-2 and TRBJ2-2; 10 positions agree with TRBD2. This CDR3 has 17 amino acids. Germline V lookup: CDR1 LGHNA, CDR2 YNFKEQ. V dropped 0 bases and J dropped 4; count of bases not matched to a gene: 5. The CDR3 sequence is CASSQDLAGGFTGELFF. As DNA, the CDR3 is TGTGCCAGCAGCCAAGACTTAGCGGGGGGTTTCACCGGGGAGCTGTTTTTT.

This sequence joins TRBV4-3 and TRBJ2-5; TRBD2 agrees at 10 bases. CDR3 length: 20 amino acids. The V gene's germline CDR1 is LGHNA and CDR2 YSLEER. V dropped 0 bases and J dropped 5; count of bases not matched to a gene: 18. CDR3 sequence: CASSQDPASGGTQREETQYF. The DNA for the CDR3 is TGCGCCAGCAGCCAAGATCCCGCTAGCGGGGGAACTCAAAGGGAGGAGACCCAGTACTTC.

The chain carries TRBV6-5 and TRBJ1-1; TRBD1 might be the D (6 bases). V was clipped by 7 bases and J by 0 bases, with 15 bases between them. The V gene's germline CDR1 is MNHEY and CDR2 SVGAGI. This CDR3 has 15 amino acids. CDR3 coding DNA: TGTGCCAGCACCACCACGGACAGTTTGAACACTGAAGCTTTCTTT. This translates into CASTTTDSLNTEAFF.

The gene calls are TRBV4-3 and TRBJ2-2; D call uncertain. V dropped 2 bases and J dropped 3 bases, with 16 bases sitting between them. CDR1 and CDR2 from the germline V gene are LGHNA and YSLEER. This CDR3 contains 17 residues. CDR3 loop: CASSQFRAHLYTGELFF. The CDR3 coding sequence is TGCGCCAGCAGCCAATTCCGAGCCCATCTGTACACCGGGGAGCTGTTTTTT.

The chain is built from TRBV6-5 and TRBJ2-7, with TRBD1 identical over 7 bases. Germline CDR1 is MNHEY and CDR2 is SVGAGI. The CDR3 is made up of 14 amino acids. Unmatched junction bases numbered 6, after V lost 2 bases and J lost 5 bases. CDR3 sequence (DNA): TGTGCCAGCAGTTACAGGGGGCGATTTCACGAGCAGTACTTC. Translation: CASSYRGRFHEQYF.

The chain is built from TRBV7-9 and TRBJ1-1; TRBD1 is a possible D gene (5 bases). Trimming took off 2 bases at V and 5 bases at J, with 12 bases between the two ends. The CDR3 loop spans 14 amino acids. CDR1 is SEHNR, CDR2 FQNEAQ, per germline (reference sequence). CDR3 protein: CASSLPVRATEAFF. CDR3 bases: TGTGCCAGCAGCTTACCGGTCAGGGCGACTGAAGCTTTCTTT.

This chain connects TRBV5-6 to TRBJ1-1; weak D call: TRBD1 (6 bases). The CDR3 contains 12 residues. Trimming left V 9 bases short and J 5 bases short, with 14 bases between. Germline lookup yields CDR1 SGHDT and CDR2 YYEEEE. In nucleotides, the CDR3 is TGTGCCACTACGGACAGAGGGACTGAAGCTTTCTTT. Its translation: CATTDRGTEAFF.

The V and J genes are TRBV7-9 and TRBJ2-5; possible D gene TRBD2, 5 bases. V dropped 6 bases and J dropped 1 base, with 12 bases sitting between them. This CDR3 has 14 amino acids. Germline V gene sequence: CDR1 SEHNR, CDR2 FQNEAQ (reference sequence). This CDR3 is CASRRVGSQETQYF. CDR3 DNA sequence: TGTGCCAGCAGGCGGGTGGGGAGCCAAGAGACCCAGTACTTC.

The gene calls are TRBV7-8 and TRBJ2-1, with TRBD2 identical over 7 bases. This CDR3 has 14 amino acids. V shed 5 bases, J shed 6 bases, and the junction held 7 bases outside the gene matches. Germline CDR1 is SGHVS and CDR2 is FQNEAQ. The CDR3 region has the DNA TGTGCCAGCAGCCCTTGGACTAGTGGCAATGAGCAGTTCTTC. Protein product: CASSPWTSGNEQFF.

CDR3 DNA: TGTGCCAGCAGCGTTCCTAGCGGCGGCGGAGAGACCCAGTACTTC. This sequence encodes CASSVPSGGGETQYF. The rearrangement joins TRBV9 to TRBJ2-5; 7 bases align to TRBD2. The CDR3 runs to 15 residues. Per germline, CDR1 SGDLS and CDR2 YYNGEE. V was pared by 2 bases and J by 4 bases, with 8 bases of the junction left unmatched.

CDR3 DNA: TGCGCCAGCAGCGGCGGGGGTTCCTACAATGAGCAGTTCTTC. This codes for CASSGGGSYNEQFF. The V and J genes are TRBV5-1 and TRBJ2-1; 7 bases fit TRBD2. Germline CDR1 SGHRS, CDR2 YFSETQ. Germline trimming cut 4 bases from V and 1 base from J; bases unmatched to any gene: 2. This CDR3 has 14 residues.